The sequence of this T cell receptor (beta chain) was determined in a study of human T cells and chemical hapten exposure. Study information: The study sensitized with 2% DPC on an approximately 2 cm by approximately 2 cm patch of upper inner arm skin.

As for time point: patch test 2, 6 weeks after DPC sensitization. The treatment: therapeutic diphenylcyclopropenone sensitization with weekly scalp DPC. In every case, blood was obtained before the patch test was applied. What the library attached to individual cDNA molecules were unique molecular identifiers. One entry per CDR3 protein results from TCRdb running MiXCR on the RACE reads. Of about 84,000 distinct CDR3 sequences listed, 8% to 13% are singletons. The length of the CDR3 is 13 residues. The V gene lost 3 bases and the J gene lost 2 bases, with 6 bases spanning the gap. Germline V gives CDR1 SEHNR, CDR2 FQNEAQ (reference sequence). This clonotype was detected many times. Its specificity is not known. Whole-study results and caveats: Against controls, expanded TCRs gave rise to significantly more large CDR3 similarity clusters.

This sequence joins TRBV7-9 and TRBJ2-3; D gene unclear. The material sequenced was whole blood, taken in connection with sensitization to the hapten diphenylcyclopropenone (DPC). This TCR was recovered from a woman aged 50 to 65 with alopecia areata. Some clones in this sample may be carry-over from other donors' samples. Here the CDR3 DNA reads TGTGCCAGCAGCTTTGCAATCACAGATACGCAGTATTTT. Translation gives CASSFAITDTQYF.